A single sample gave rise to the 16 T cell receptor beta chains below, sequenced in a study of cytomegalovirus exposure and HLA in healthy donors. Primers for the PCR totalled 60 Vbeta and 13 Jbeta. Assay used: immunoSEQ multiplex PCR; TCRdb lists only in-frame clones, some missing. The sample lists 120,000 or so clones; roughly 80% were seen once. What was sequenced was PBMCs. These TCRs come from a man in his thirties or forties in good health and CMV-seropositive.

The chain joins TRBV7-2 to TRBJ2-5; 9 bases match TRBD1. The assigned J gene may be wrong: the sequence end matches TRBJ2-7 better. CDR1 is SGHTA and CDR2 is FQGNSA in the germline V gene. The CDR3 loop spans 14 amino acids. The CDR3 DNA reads TGTGCCAGCAGCCCATTAGGACAGGGGTACGAGCAGTACTTC. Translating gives CASSPLGQGYEQYF.

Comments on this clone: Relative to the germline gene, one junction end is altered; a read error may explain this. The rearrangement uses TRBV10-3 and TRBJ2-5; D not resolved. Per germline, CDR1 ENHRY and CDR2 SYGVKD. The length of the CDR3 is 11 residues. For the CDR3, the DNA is TGTGCCACCAGTTCTCAAGAGACCCAGTACTTC. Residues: CATSSQETQYF.

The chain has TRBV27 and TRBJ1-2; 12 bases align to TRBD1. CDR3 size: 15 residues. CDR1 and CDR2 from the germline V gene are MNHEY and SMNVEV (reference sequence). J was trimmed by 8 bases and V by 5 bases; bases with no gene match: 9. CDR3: CASSTPGQGARGYTF. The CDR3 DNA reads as TGTGCCAGCAGTACACCGGGACAGGGGGCGCGAGGCTACACCTTC.

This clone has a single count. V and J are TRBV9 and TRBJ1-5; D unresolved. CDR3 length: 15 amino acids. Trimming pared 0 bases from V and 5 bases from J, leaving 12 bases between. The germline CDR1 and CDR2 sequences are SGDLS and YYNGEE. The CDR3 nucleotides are TGTGCCAGCAGCGTAGGCCCGGGGAGGGATCAGCCCCAGCATTTT. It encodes CASSVGPGRDQPQHF.

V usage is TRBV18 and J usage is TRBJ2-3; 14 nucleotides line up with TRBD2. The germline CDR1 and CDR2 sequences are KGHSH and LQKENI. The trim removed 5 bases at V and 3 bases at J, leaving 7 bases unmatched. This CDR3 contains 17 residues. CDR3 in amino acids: CASSSGTSGSGTDTQYF. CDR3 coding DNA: TGTGCCAGCTCATCCGGGACTAGCGGGAGCGGGACAGATACGCAGTATTTT.

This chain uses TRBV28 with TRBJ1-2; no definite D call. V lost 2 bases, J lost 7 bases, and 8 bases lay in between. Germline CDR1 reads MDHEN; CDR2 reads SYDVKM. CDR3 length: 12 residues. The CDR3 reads CASSLITAGYTF. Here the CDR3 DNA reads TGTGCCAGCAGTTTAATTACAGCTGGCTACACCTTC.

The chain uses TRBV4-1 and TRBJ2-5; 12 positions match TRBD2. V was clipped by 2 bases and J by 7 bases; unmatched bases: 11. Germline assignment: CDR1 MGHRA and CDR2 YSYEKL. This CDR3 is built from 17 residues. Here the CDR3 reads CASSQITSGRRLWTQYF. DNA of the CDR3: TGCGCCAGCAGCCAAATTACTAGCGGGAGGCGACTATGGACCCAGTACTTC.

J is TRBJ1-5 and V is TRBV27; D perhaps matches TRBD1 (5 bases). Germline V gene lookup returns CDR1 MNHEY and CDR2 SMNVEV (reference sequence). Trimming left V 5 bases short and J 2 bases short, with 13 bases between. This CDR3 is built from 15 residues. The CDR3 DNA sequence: TGTGCCAGCAGTCCCCTCGGAGGGGGCAATCAGCCCCAGCATTTT. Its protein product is CASSPLGGGNQPQHF.

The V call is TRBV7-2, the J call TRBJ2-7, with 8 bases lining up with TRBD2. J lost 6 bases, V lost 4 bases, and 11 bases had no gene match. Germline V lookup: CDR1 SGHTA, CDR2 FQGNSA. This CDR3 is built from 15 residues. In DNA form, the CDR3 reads TGTGCCAGCAGCTCTAGCCGGACTAGCAGCCGCGAGCAGTACTTC. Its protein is CASSSSRTSSREQYF.

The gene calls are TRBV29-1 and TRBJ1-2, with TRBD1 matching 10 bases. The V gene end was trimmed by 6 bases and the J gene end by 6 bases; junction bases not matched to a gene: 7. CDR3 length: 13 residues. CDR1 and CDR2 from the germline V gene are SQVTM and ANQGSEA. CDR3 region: CSVRQGANHGYTF. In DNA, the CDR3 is TGCAGCGTGAGACAGGGGGCGAACCATGGCTACACCTTC.

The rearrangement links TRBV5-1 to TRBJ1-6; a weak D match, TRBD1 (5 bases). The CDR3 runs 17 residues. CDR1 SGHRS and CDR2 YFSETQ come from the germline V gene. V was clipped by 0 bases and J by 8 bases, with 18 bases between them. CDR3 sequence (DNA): TGCGCCAGCAGCTTGGAGTTGGGGAGCAGGGAGGATTCACCCCTCCACTTT. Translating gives CASSLELGSREDSPLHF.

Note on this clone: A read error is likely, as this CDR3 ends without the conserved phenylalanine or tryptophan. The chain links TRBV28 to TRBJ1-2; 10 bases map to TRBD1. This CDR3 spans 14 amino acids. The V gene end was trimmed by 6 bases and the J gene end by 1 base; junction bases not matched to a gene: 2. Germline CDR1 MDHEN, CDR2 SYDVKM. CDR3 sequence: CASRGQGLNYGYTL. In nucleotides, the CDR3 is TGTGCCAGCAGGGGACAGGGGCTTAACTATGGCTACACCCTC.

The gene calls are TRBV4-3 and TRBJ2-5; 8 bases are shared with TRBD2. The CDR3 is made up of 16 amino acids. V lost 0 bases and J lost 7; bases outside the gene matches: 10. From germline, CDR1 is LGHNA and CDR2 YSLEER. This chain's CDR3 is CASSQDWLTSGPTQYF. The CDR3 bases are TGCGCCAGCAGCCAAGATTGGCTTACTAGCGGTCCGACCCAGTACTTC.

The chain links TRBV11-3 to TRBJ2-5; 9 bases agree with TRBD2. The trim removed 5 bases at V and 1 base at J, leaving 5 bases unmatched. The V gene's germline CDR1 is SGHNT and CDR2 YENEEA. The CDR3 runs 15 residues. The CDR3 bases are TGTGCCAGCAGCGCCGGGACTAGCAGCCAAGAGACCCAGTACTTC. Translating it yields CASSAGTSSQETQYF.

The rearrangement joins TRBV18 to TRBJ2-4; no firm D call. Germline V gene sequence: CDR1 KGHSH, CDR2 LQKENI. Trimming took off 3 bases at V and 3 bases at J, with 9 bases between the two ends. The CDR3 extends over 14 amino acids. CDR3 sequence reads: CASSPLKSKNIQYF. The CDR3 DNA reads TGTGCCAGCTCACCGCTTAAGAGCAAAAACATTCAGTACTTC.

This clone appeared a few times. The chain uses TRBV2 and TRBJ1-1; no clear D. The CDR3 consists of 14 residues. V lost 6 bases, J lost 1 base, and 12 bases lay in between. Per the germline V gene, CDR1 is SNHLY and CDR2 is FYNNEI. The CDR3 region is CASSRDMANTEAFF. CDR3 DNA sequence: TGTGCCAGCAGCAGAGACATGGCGAACACTGAAGCTTTCTTT. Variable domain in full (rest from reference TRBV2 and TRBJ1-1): EPEVTQTPSHQVTQMGQEVILRCVPISNHLYFYWYRQILGQKVEFLVSFYNNEISEKSEIFDDQFSVERPDGSNFTLKIRSTKLEDSAMYFCASSRDMANTEAFFGQGTRLTVV.